The rows below give T cell receptor beta chains drawn from one sample of a study of shared clonotypes between healthy human individuals. Produced via immunoSEQ multiplex PCR; TCRdb's table is partial and in-frame only. The data show 100,000 or so clones, with about 70% seen just once and over 20% held by the top ten. The sample taken for sequencing was memory CD8+ T cells sorted from blood. These receptor sequences come from a woman in her thirties in good health. CDR3s include the opening cysteine and the closing phenylalanine or tryptophan. A D gene is named only where the DNA matches it firmly. Clone size appears in some rows only: once, few, many, or a class for an expanded clone.

d_call clone_size j_call v_call cdr3_nt cdr3_aa
. . TRBJ1-1 TRBV28 TGTGCCAGCAGTTTATCGGCAGGGCTAGACACTGAAGCTTTCTTT CASSLSAGLDTEAFF
. once TRBJ2-3 TRBV6-6 TGTGCCAGCAGTTACTCGAACTATGGGGATACGCAGTATTTT CASSYSNYGDTQYF
TRBD1 . TRBJ2-1 TRBV7-3 TGTGCCAGCAGCTTAGAGGGTTTGGGACAGCCGAAGTACAATGAGCAGTTCTTC CASSLEGLGQPKYNEQFF
. . TRBJ2-7 TRBV7-9 TGTGCCAGCAGCCAGGGTCGCGAGCAGTACTTC CASSQGREQYF
. . TRBJ1-5 TRBV5-1 TGCGCCAGCAGCTTCGGCGGGTTCAATCAGCCCCAGCATTTT CASSFGGFNQPQHF
. few TRBJ2-7 TRBV15 TGTGCCACCAGCAGAGTGAAGGGGACCTACGAGCAGTACTTC CATSRVKGTYEQYF
. once TRBJ1-4 TRBV7-8 TGTGCCAGCAGCTTAGCAGGTTTAGGTGAAAAACTGTTTTTT CASSLAGLGEKLFF
TRBD2 few TRBJ2-7 TRBV29-1 TGCAGCGTTGAAGAAACTAGCGGAGACATCTACGAGCAGTACTTC CSVEETSGDIYEQYF
. . TRBJ2-5 TRBV11-2 TGTGCCAGCACCCAAAATAGGGAGGTTTACCAAGAGACCCAGTACTTC CASTQNREVYQETQYF
TRBD2 . TRBJ2-7 TRBV27 TGTGCCAGCAGTTTGGCTAGCGGGGCCTACGAGCAGTACTTC CASSLASGAYEQYF
TRBD2 many TRBJ2-1 TRBV10-1 TGCGCCAGCAGTGAGGTCTTGGCGGGAGAGAACTACAATGAGCAGTTCTTC CASSEVLAGENYNEQFF
TRBD1 . TRBJ1-1 TRBV29-1 TGCAGCGTTGAAGAACCAGACAGGGGGCGCGTCTGGGACACTGAAGCTTTCTTT CSVEEPDRGRVWDTEAFF
. many TRBJ2-5 TRBV28 TGTGCCAGCAGCCACCTAAAAGAGACCCAGTACTTC CASSHLKETQYF
. . TRBJ2-2 TRBV29-1 TGCAGCGTTTTGATGGGGGGCTCAGGGGGTCCCGGGGAGCTGTTTTTT CSVLMGGSGGPGELFF
. few TRBJ2-2 TRBV29-1 TGCAGCGTTGTCAGGGCCGGGGAGCTGTTTTTT CSVVRAGELFF
TRBD2 many TRBJ2-1 TRBV15 TGTGCCACCTCCATATTGGTGCGGGAGGCTTACAATGAGCAGTTCTTC CATSILVREAYNEQFF
TRBD1 . TRBJ2-3 TRBV6-1 TGTGCCAGCACCAACGGACAGGCCACAGATACGCAGTATTTT CASTNGQATDTQYF
TRBD2 . TRBJ2-1 TRBV27 TGTGCCAGCAGTTTAATCGGCGTAGCGGGAGCATATGAGCAGTTCTTC CASSLIGVAGAYEQFF
. many TRBJ2-4 TRBV18 TGTGCCAGCTCACCAAGGCAAGAGGCAAACATTCAGTACTTC CASSPRQEANIQYF
. . TRBJ2-1 TRBV9 TGTGCCAGCAGCGCCGACATGAGCCAGGGAGGTTACAATGAGCAGTTCTTC CASSADMSQGGYNEQFF
TRBD1 . TRBJ2-7 TRBV7-9 TGTGCCAGCAGCCCCGCCGGACAGGGCTTTATGGACGAGCAGTACTTC CASSPAGQGFMDEQYF
. . TRBJ2-3 TRBV6-1 TGTGCCAGCAGTGAAAGACCGGGAGCAGGGGATACGCAGTATTTT CASSERPGAGDTQYF
. . TRBJ2-2 TRBV6-4 TGTGCCAGCAGTGACTCGAACGGGGGCGTCGGGGAGCTGTTTTTT CASSDSNGGVGELFF
. . TRBJ2-1 TRBV6-4 TGTGCCAGCAGTGACTCTCCAGGGAACTCCTACAATGAGCAGTTCTTC CASSDSPGNSYNEQFF
TRBD2 . TRBJ2-2 TRBV25-1 TGTGCCAGCAGCCAAACCCCCCTAGCGGGAGCGACCGGGGAGCTGTTTTTT CASSQTPLAGATGELFF
TRBD1 . TRBJ2-7 TRBV15 TGTGCCACCAGCCTAGGGACAGAACCCTACGAGCAGTACTTC CATSLGTEPYEQYF
TRBD1 few TRBJ1-1 TRBV7-9 TGTGCCAGCAGCCCTAAGGACAGGGAGGACACTGAAGCTTTCTTT CASSPKDREDTEAFF